These 6 T cell receptor beta chains were sequenced from one sample in a study of blood T cell repertoires in COVID-19 (TCRdb year 2020). To prepare the library, the immunoSEQ multiplex PCR assay was applied. TCRdb's version of the immuneACCESS table is confined to in-frame rearrangements and falls short of the full clone set. An unresolved V gene accounts for under half of the shortfall where checked; the remainder is of unknown origin. The sample yields hundreds of thousands of clones; approximately 85% were counted once. The top ten clones comprise roughly 4.6% of the sample. Material for sequencing was peripheral blood. These receptors came from a man aged 50-59 years with COVID-19, enrolled during active disease.

The rearrangement links TRBV23-1 to TRBJ2-3; 8 bases agree with TRBD2. TRBV23-1 is an open reading frame whose function is uncertain. The J segment lost 4 bases and the V segment lost 0 bases, leaving 6 bases of the junction unmatched. The CDR3 covers 16 residues. This CDR3 reads CASSQSLGLVSDTQYF. As DNA, the CDR3 is TGCGCCAGCAGTCAATCGTTGGGACTAGTGTCAGATACGCAGTATTTT.

The chain is built from TRBV27 and TRBJ2-1; 8 bases align to TRBD2. Germline V CDR1 and CDR2: MNHEY, SMNVEV (reference sequence). The length of the CDR3 is 15 residues. The V segment lost 2 bases and the J segment 4 bases; nucleotides outside the gene matches: 4. This CDR3 reads CASSLAAGVYNEQFF. The CDR3, as DNA: TGTGCCAGCAGTTTAGCAGCGGGGGTTTACAATGAGCAGTTCTTC.

This clone came up a few times. The chain carries TRBV11-3 and TRBJ2-2, with D uncertain. CDR3 length: 14 amino acids. The germline V gene has CDR1 SGHNT and CDR2 YENEEA. Trimming pared 5 bases from V and 8 bases from J, leaving 15 bases between. The CDR3 DNA reads as TGTGCCAGCAGCCTCGACACCACTGCAGGGGAGCTGTTTTTT. As protein: CASSLDTTAGELFF.

This rearrangement joins TRBV18 to TRBJ2-7; D is undetermined. Germline loops: CDR1 KGHSH, CDR2 LQKENI. Trimming pared 2 bases from V and 2 bases from J, leaving 13 bases between. CDR3 size: 15 residues. The DNA of the CDR3 is TGTGCCAGCTCACCAACAAGCAGGCGCACCTACGAGCAGTACTTC. Protein: CASSPTSRRTYEQYF.

This chain uses TRBV6-5 with TRBJ1-2; 8 nucleotides line up with TRBD1. J lost 8 bases, V lost 6 bases, and 11 bases had no gene match. Per germline, CDR1 MNHEY and CDR2 SVGAGI. The CDR3 length is 14 residues. CDR3 protein: CASSGQGLIAGYTF. The CDR3 region has the DNA TGTGCCAGCAGCGGACAGGGCCTCATCGCCGGCTACACCTTC.

The V gene is TRBV7-8, the J gene TRBJ1-4, with D possibly matching TRBD1 (6 bases). This CDR3 region has 16 residues. Between the trimmed V and J ends, which lost 1 base and 8 bases, there was a span of 17 bases. The germline V gene encodes CDR1 SGHVS and CDR2 FQNEAQ. The CDR3 here is CASSLVYEGVGEKLFF. The CDR3 DNA reads TGTGCCAGCAGCTTAGTCTATGAGGGGGTGGGAGAAAAACTGTTTTTT.